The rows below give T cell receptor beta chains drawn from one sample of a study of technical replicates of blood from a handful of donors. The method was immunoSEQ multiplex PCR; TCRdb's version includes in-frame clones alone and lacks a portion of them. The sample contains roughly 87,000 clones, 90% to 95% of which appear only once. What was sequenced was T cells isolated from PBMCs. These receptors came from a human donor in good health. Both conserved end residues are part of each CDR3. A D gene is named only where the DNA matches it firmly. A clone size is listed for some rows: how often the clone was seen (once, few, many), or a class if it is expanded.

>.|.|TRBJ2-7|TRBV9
TGTGCCAGCAGCGCTTCCTCCCCCGGCTCCTACGAGCAGTACTTC
CASSASSPGSYEQYF
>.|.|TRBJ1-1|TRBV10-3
TGTGCCATCAGTGATGGACAGACGGTATCCGAAGCTTTCTTT
CAISDGQTVSEAFF
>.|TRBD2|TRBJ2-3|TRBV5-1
TGCGCCAGCAGACAGACTAGCGCCGATACGCAGTATTTT
CASRQTSADTQYF
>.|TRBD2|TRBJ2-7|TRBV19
TGTGCCAGTAGCCTAGCGGGAGATGGGTCCTACGAGCAGTACTTC
CASSLAGDGSYEQYF
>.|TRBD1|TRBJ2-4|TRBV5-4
TGTGCCAGCAGCCCACAGGGGGGAGTCATTCAGTACTTC
CASSPQGGVIQYF
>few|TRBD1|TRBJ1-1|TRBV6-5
TGTGCCAGCAGTTACAACGACAGGGGGGCTGAAGCTTTCTTT
CASSYNDRGAEAFF
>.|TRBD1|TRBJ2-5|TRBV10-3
TGTGCCATCAGTGAGTCTCGGACAGGAGAAGAGACCCAGTACTTC
CAISESRTGEETQYF
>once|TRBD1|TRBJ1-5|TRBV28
TGTGCCAGCAGTTTTGTGTCAGGGGGTTGGGGCAGCAATCAGCCCCAGCATTTT
CASSFVSGGWGSNQPQHF
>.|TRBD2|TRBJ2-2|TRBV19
TGTGCCAGTAGTATGGGGCTAGCGGGAGGGCCAGCCGGGGAGCTGTTTTTT
CASSMGLAGGPAGELFF
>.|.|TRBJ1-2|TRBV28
TGTGCCAGCCTACCCCAGGGAGGCGCCCACTATGGCTACACCTTC
CASLPQGGAHYGYTF
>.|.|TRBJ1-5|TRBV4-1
TGCGCCAGCAGCCAAGCCCTGACACCTAGCAATCAGCCCCAGCATTTT
CASSQALTPSNQPQHF
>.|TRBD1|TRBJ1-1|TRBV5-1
TGCGCCAGCAGCATTTCGACAGGGGTTAGAGGGGCTTTCTTT
CASSISTGVRGAFF
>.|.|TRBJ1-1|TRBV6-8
TGTGCCAGCAGCCGCCTTGGTCCCAGGCCGAACACTGAAGCTTTCTTT
CASSRLGPRPNTEAFF
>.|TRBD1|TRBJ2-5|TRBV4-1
TGCGCCAGCAGCATAGGACAGGTCCAAGAGACCCAGTACTTC
CASSIGQVQETQYF
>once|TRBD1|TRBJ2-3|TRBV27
TGTGCCAGCAGTAAATTGGGGGCAGGGGGCGAAGATACGCAGTATTTT
CASSKLGAGGEDTQYF
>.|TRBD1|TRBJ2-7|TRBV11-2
TGTGCCAGCAGCTTATACCCCGGGGACAGGGGACACGAGCAGTACTTC
CASSLYPGDRGHEQYF
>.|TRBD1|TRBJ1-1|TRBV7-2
TGTGCCAGCAGCGGCCCGCCCGGGACAGGGGCTAACACTGAAGCTTTCTTT
CASSGPPGTGANTEAFF
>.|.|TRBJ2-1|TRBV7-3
TGTGCCAGCAGCTTAGTGGACTCCCATGAGCAGTTCTTC
CASSLVDSHEQFF
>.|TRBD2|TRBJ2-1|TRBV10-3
TGTGCCATCAGGGCGGGAGGGCTGAACAATGAGCAGTTCTTC
CAIRAGGLNNEQFF
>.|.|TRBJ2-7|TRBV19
TGTGCCAGTAGTATGGGAGGATCGGACGAGCAGTACTTC
CASSMGGSDEQYF
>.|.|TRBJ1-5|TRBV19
TGTGCCAGTAGGGTAGCTAGCAATCAGCCCCAGCATTTT
CASRVASNQPQHF
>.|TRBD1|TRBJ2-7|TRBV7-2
TGTGCCAGCAGCTTAGAGACAGGGGGCTACTACGAGCAGTACTTC
CASSLETGGYYEQYF
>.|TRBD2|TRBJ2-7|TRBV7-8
TGTGCCAGCAGCTTAAAAGCGGGATCTCACTACGAGCAGTACTTC
CASSLKAGSHYEQYF
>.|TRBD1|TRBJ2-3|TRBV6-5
TGTGCCAGCAGTTACTTTGGGACAGGGAACACAGATACGCAGTATTTT
CASSYFGTGNTDTQYF
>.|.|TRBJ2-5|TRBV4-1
TGCGCCAGCAGCCAAGAGTTTGCAGTCGTGGAACCAGACATTGAGACCCAGTACTTC
CASSQEFAVVEPDIETQYF
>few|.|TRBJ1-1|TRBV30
TGTGCCTGGAGCCGGAACACTGAAGCTTTCTTT
CAWSRNTEAFF
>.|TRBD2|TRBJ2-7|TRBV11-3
TGTGCCAGCAGCCGTAGCGGGGGGCTAGGGGAGCAGTACTTC
CASSRSGGLGEQYF
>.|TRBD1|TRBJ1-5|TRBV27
TGTGCCAGCAGTCCCGGACAGGGGGCGGGGGAAAATCAGCCCCAGCATTTT
CASSPGQGAGENQPQHF
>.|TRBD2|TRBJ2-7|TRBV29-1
TGCAGCGTTGAAGGGGGAACTAGCGTCGAGCAGTACTTC
CSVEGGTSVEQYF
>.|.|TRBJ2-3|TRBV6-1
TGTGCCAGCAGTGAAGTGGCGGGCACAGATACGCAGTATTTT
CASSEVAGTDTQYF
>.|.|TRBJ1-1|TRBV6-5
TGTGCCAGCAGTTGGGCCCCAAACACTGAAGCTTTCTTT
CASSWAPNTEAFF
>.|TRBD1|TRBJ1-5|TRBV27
TGTGCCAGCAGATCCGGGACAGGGGCCACGTCCCAGCATTTT
CASRSGTGATSQHF
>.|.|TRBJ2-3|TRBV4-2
TGTGCCAGCAGCCGAGTGGGGAGCGGGTGGACAGATACGCAGTATTTT
CASSRVGSGWTDTQYF
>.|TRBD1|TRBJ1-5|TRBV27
TGTGCCAGCAGTCCGCGGACAGGGTCTAACCAGCCCCAGCATTTT
CASSPRTGSNQPQHF
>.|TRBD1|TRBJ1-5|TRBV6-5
TGTGCCAGCGGAACAGGGGTCAATCAGCCCCAGCATTTT
CASGTGVNQPQHF
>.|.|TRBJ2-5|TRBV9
TGTGCCAGCAGCGTAGGTCCCCCAGGGCGGCTTCGAGAGACCCAGTACTTC
CASSVGPPGRLRETQYF